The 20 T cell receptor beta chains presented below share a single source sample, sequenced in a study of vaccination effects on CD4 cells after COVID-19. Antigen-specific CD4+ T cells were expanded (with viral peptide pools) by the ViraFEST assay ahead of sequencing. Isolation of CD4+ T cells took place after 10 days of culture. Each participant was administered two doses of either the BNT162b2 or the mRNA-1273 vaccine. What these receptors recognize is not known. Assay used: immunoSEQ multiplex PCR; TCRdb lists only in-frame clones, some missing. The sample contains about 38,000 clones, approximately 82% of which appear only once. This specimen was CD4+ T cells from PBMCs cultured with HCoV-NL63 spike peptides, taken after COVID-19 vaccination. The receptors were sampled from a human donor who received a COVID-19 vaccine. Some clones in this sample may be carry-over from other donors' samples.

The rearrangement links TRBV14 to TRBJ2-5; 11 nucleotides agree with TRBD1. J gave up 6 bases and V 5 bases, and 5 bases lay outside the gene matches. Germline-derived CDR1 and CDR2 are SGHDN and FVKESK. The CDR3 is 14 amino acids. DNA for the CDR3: TGTGCCAGCAGCGACGGACAGGGGGCAAAGACCCAGTACTTC. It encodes CASSDGQGAKTQYF. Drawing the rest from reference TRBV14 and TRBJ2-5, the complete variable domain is EAGVTQFPSHSVIEKGQTVTLRCDPISGHDNLYWYRRVMGKEIKFLLHFVKESKQDESGMPNNRFLAERTGGTYSTLKVQPAELEDSGVYFCASSDGQGAKTQYFGPGTRLLVL.

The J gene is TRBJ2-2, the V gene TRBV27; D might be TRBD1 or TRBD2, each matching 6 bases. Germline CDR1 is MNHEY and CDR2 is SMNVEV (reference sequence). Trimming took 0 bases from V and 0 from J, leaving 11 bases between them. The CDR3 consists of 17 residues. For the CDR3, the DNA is TGTGCCAGCAGTTTATCGCCGGGGGCCGCGAACACCGGGGAGCTGTTTTTT. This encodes CASSLSPGAANTGELFF.

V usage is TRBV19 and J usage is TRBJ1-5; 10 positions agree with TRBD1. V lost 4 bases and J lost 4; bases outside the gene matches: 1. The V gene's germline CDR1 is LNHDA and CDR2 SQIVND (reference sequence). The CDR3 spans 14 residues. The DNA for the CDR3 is TGTGCCAGTAGTACGGGACAGGGGAATCAGCCCCAGCATTTT. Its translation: CASSTGQGNQPQHF. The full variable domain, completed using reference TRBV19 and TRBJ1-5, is DGGITQSPKYLFRKEGQNVTLSCEQNLNHDAMYWYRQDPGQGLRLIYYSQIVNDFQKGDIAEGYSVSREKKESFPLTVTSAQKNPTAFYLCASSTGQGNQPQHFGDGTRLSIL.

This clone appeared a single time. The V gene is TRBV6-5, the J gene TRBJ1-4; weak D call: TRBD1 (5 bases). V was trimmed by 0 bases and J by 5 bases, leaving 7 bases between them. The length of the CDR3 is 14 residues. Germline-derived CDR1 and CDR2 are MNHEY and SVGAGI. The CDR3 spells CASSYSSGNEKLFF. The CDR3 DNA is TGTGCCAGCAGTTACTCGTCAGGGAATGAAAAACTGTTTTTT.

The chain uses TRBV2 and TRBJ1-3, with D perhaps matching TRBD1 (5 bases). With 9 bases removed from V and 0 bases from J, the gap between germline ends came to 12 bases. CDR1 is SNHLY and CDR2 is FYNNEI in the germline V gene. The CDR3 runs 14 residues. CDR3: CARAIDSSGNTIYF. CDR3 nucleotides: TGTGCCAGAGCGATAGACAGCTCTGGAAACACCATATATTTT.

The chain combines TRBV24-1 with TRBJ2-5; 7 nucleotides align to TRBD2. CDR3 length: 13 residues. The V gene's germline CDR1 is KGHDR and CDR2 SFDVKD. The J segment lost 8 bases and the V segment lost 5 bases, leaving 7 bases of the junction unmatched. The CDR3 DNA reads TGTGCCACCAGTGTGACCGGGGGGAGTACCCAGTACTTC. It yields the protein CATSVTGGSTQYF.

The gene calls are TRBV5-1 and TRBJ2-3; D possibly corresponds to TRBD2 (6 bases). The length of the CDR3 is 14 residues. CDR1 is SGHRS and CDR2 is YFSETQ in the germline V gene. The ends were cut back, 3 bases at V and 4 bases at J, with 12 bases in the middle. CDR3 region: CASSSGGYSDTQYF. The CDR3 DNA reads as TGCGCCAGCAGCTCCGGGGGTTACTCAGATACGCAGTATTTT.

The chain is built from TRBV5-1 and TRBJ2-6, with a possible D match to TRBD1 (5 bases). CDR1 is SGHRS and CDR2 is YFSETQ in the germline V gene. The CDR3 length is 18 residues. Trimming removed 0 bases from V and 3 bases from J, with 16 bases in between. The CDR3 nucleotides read TGCGCCAGCAGCTTGGTGGCAGGGAACTCTTATGGGGCCAACGTCCTGACTTTC. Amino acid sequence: CASSLVAGNSYGANVLTF.

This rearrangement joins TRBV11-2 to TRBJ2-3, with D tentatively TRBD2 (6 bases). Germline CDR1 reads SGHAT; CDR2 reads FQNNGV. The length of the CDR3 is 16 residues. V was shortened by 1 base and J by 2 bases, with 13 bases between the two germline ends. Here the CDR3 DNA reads TGTGCCAGCAGCTTAGCGGGTGGCGGGGCCACAGATACGCAGTATTTT. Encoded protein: CASSLAGGGATDTQYF.

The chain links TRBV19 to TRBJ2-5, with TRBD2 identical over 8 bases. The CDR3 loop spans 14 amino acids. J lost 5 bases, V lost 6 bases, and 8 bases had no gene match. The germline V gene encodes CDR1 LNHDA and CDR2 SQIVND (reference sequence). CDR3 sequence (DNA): TGTGCCAGTAGGAGACGGGGGGGCCAGGAGACCCAGTACTTC. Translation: CASRRRGGQETQYF.

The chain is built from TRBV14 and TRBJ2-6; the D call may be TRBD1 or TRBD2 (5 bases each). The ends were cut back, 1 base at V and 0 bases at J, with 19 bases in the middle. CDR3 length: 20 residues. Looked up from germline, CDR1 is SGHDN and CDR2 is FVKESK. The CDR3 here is CASSQVDQWGRLSGANVLTF. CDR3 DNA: TGTGCCAGCAGCCAAGTAGATCAGTGGGGACGCCTCTCTGGGGCCAACGTCCTGACTTTC.

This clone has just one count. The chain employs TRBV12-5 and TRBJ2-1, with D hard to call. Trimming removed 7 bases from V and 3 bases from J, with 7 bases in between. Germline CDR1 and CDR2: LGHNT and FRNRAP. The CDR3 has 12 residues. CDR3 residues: CASALDYNEQFF. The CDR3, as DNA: TGTGCTAGTGCCCTGGACTACAATGAGCAGTTCTTC.

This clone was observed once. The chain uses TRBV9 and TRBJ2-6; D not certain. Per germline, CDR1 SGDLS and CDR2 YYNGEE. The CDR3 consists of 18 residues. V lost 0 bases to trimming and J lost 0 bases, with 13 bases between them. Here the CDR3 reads CASSVERLLSSGANVLTF. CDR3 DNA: TGTGCCAGCAGCGTAGAAAGGCTCCTCAGCTCTGGGGCCAACGTCCTGACTTTC.

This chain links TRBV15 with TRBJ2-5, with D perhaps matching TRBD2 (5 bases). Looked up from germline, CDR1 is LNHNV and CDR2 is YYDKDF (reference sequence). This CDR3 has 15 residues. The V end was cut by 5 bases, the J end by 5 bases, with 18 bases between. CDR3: CATSGWLARGETQYF. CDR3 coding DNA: TGTGCCACCAGCGGATGGCTAGCACGAGGGGAGACCCAGTACTTC.

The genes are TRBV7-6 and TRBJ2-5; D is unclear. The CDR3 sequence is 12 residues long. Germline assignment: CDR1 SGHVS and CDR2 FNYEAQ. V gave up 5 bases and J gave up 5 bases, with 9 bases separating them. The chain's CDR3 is CASSHSRETQYF. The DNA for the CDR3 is TGTGCCAGCAGCCATTCGAGGGAGACCCAGTACTTC.

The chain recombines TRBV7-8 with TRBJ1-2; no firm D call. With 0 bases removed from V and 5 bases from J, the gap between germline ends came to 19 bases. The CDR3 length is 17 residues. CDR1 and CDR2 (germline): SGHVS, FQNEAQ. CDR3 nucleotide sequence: TGTGCCAGCAGCTTAGCGATCAAACCTCGAGGCCCTTATGGCTACACCTTC. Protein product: CASSLAIKPRGPYGYTF.

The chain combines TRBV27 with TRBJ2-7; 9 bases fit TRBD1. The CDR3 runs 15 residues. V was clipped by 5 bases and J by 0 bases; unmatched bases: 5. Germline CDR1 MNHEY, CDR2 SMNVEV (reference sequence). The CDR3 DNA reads TGTGCCAGCAGTCACCGGGACAGGGTCTCCTACGAGCAGTACTTC. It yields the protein CASSHRDRVSYEQYF.

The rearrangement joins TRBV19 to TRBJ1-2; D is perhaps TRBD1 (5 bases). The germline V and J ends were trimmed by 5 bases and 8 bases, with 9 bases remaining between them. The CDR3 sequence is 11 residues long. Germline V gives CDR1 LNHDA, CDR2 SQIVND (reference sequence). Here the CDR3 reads CASSSRVGYTF. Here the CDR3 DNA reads TGTGCCAGTAGTTCCAGGGTCGGCTACACCTTC.

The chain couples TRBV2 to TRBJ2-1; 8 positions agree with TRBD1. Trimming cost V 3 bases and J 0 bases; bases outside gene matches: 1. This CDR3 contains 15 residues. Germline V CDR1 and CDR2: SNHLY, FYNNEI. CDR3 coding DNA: TGTGCCAGCAGTGATACAGGGGGCTCCTACAATGAGCAGTTCTTC. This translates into CASSDTGGSYNEQFF.

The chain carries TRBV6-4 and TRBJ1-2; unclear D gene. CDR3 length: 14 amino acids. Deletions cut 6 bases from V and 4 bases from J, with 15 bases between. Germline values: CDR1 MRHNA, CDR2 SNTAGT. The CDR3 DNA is TGTGCCAGCAGCCCTTTCCCAAACATCTATGGCTACACCTTC. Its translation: CASSPFPNIYGYTF.